This T cell receptor (beta chain) came from a study of OX40 agonist ivuxolimab in advanced cancers. Study-wide results and caveats: By week 6 at 0.1 to 3.0 mg/kg, blood CD4+ and CD8+ T cells had expanded clonally.

CDR1 SNHLY and CDR2 FYNNEI come from the germline V gene. This CDR3 contains 15 residues. The germline V and J ends were trimmed by 4 bases and 2 bases, with 12 bases remaining between them. On this clone: Its antigen remains unknown.

Sampled blood was obtained at baseline, cycle 4 day 1, and cycle 7 day 1. Assay: immunoSEQ multiplex PCR; the TCRdb copy retains only in-frame clones and omits some. The table has fewer than 45,000 clones, approximately 87% seen once. Sequencing was performed on CD4+ or CD8+ T cells sorted from blood, taken in a trial of the OX40 agonist ivuxolimab. This TCR derives from an adult with an advanced solid tumor such as melanoma, head and neck, liver or kidney cancer. The V call is TRBV2, the J call TRBJ2-4; D is undetermined. DNA for the CDR3: TGTGCCAGCAGTGTGGGGTGGTTAACCAAAAACATTCAGTACTTC. Amino acid sequence: CASSVGWLTKNIQYF.